This TCR beta chain was identified during a study of blood T cell repertoires in COVID-19. As for the study in general: In each case, the material was cDNA or gDNA derived from T cells, B-cell-depleted T cells, or PBMCs.

In germline, CDR1 is SGHDT, CDR2 YYEEEE. The CDR3 totals 14 residues. V lost 4 bases, J lost 4 bases, and 13 bases lay in between. In the authors' workflow: Reference gene primer amplification in the assay estimated nucleated cell counts. Only in-frame clones appear in the TCRdb table, and some are missing; sequencing was by immunoSEQ multiplex PCR. From that table come the V and J calls and clone size; the DNA was used to work out D and trimming. Here the sample spans more than 150,000 clones, roughly 73% being singletons. The sequence was collected from a woman of 80 years or more with active or convalescent COVID-19. Material: peripheral blood. The genes are TRBV5-6 and TRBJ2-3; D possibly corresponds to TRBD1 (7 bases). The CDR3 coding sequence is TGTGCCAGCAGCCAGGGGGGCGGCGCAGATACGCAGTATTTT. It is translated as CASSQGGGADTQYF.